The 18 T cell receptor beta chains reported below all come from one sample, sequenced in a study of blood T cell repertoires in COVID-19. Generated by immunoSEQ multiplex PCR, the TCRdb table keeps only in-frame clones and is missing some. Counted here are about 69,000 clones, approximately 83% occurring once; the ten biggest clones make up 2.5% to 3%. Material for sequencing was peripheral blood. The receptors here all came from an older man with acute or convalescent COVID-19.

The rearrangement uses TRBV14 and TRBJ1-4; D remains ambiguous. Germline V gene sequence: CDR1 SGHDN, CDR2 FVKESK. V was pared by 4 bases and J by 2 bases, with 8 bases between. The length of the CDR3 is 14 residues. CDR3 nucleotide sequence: TGTGCCAGCAGCCCCCGGTGGACTAATGAAAAACTGTTTTTT. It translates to CASSPRWTNEKLFF.

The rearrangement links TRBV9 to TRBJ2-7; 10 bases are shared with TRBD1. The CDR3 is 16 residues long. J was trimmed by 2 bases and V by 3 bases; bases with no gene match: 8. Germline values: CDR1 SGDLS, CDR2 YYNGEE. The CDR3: CASSAEPGTGAYEQYF. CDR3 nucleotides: TGTGCCAGCAGCGCAGAACCCGGGACAGGGGCCTACGAGCAGTACTTC. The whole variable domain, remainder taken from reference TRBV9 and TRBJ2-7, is DSGVTQTPKHLITATGQRVTLRCSPRSGDLSVYWYQQSLDQGLQFLIQYYNGEERAKGNILERFSAQQFPDLHSELNLSSLELGDSALYFCASSAEPGTGAYEQYFGPGTRLTVT.

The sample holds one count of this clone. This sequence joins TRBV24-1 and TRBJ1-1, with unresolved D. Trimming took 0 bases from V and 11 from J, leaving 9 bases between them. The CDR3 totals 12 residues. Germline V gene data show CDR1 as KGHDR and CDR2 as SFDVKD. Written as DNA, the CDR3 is TGTGCCACCAGTGATTTGGCGGGAGTCGCTTTCTTT. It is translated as CATSDLAGVAFF.

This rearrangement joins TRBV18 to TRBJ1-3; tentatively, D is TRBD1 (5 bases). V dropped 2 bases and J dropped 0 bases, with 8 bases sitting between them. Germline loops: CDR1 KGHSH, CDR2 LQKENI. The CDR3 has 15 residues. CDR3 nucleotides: TGTGCCAGCTCACCATCCCAGGGCTCTGGAAACACCATATATTTT. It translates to CASSPSQGSGNTIYF.

This CDR3 reads CASSGGATSGHNEQFF. The DNA of the CDR3 is TGTGCCAGCAGTGGAGGCGCGACTAGCGGTCACAATGAGCAGTTCTTC. The rearrangement uses TRBV6-6 and TRBJ2-1; 9 nucleotides align to TRBD2. The V gene's germline CDR1 is MNHNY and CDR2 SVGAGI (reference sequence). This CDR3 has 16 residues. V lost 5 bases, J lost 5 bases, and 10 bases stayed unmatched.

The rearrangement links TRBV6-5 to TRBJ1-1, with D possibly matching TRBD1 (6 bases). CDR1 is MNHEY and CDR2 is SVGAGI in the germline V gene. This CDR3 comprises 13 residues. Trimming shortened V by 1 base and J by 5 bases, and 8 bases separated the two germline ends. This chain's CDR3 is CASSYFQGTEAFF. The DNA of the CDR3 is TGTGCCAGCAGTTACTTTCAGGGGACTGAAGCTTTCTTT.

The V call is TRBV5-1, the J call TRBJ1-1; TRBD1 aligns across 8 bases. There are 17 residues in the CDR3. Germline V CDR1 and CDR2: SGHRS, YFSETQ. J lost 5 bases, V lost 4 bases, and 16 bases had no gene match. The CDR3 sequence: CASSRGEVRGQRTEAFF. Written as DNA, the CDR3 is TGCGCCAGCAGCCGGGGAGAGGTCAGGGGGCAAAGAACTGAAGCTTTCTTT.

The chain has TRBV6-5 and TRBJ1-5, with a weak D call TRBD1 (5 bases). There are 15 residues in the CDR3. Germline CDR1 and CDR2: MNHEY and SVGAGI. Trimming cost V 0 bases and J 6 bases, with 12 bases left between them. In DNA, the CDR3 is TGTGCCAGCAGTTACTCATCAGGGAAGGGTCAGCCCCAGCATTTT. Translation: CASSYSSGKGQPQHF.

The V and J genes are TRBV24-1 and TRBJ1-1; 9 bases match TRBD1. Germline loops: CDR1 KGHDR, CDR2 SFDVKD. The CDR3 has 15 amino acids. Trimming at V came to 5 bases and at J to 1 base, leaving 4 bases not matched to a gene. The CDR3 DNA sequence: TGTGCCACCAGTGGGGGGACAGGGAGGAACACTGAAGCTTTCTTT. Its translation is CATSGGTGRNTEAFF.

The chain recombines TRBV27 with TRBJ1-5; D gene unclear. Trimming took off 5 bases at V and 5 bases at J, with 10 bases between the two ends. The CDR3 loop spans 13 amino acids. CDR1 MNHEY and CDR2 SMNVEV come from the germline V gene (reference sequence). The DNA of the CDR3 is TGTGCCAGCAGTCTAGGGAGGTATCAGCCCCAGCATTTT. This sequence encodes CASSLGRYQPQHF.

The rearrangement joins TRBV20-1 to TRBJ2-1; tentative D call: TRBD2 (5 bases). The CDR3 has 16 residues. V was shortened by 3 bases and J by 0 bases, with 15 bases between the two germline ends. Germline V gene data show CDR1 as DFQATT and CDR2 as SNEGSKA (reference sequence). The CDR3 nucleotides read TGCAGTGCTAGTATCGCGGGTGAGGACTCCTACAATGAGCAGTTCTTC. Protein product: CSASIAGEDSYNEQFF.

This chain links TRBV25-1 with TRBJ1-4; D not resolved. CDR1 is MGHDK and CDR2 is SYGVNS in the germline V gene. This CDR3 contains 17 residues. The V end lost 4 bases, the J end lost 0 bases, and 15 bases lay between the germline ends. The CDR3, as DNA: TGTGCCAGCAGTGGGTTTAGGAAGACTTCAACTAATGAAAAACTGTTTTTT. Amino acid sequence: CASSGFRKTSTNEKLFF.

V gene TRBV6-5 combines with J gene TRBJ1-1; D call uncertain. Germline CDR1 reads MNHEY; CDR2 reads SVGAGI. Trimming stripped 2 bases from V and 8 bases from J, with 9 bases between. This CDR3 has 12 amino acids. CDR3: CASSYPGAEAFF. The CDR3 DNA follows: TGTGCCAGCAGTTACCCGGGAGCAGAAGCTTTCTTT.

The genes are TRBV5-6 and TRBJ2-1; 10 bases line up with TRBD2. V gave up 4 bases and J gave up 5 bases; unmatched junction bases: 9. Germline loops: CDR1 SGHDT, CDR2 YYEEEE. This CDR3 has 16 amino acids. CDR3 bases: TGTGCCAGCAGCACAGAACGACTAGCGGGCCACAATGAGCAGTTCTTC. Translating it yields CASSTERLAGHNEQFF.

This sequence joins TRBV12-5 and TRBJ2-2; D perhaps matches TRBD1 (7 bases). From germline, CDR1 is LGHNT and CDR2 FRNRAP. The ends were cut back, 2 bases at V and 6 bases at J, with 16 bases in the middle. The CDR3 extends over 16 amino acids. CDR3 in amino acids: CASGLMRAGQSGELFF. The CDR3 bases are TGTGCTAGTGGTTTGATGCGGGCGGGACAGTCCGGGGAGCTGTTTTTT. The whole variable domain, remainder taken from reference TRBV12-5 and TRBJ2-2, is DARVTQTPRHKVTEMGQEVTMRCQPILGHNTVFWYRQTMMQGLELLAYFRNRAPLDDSGMPKDRFSAEMPDATLATLKIQPSEPRDSAVYFCASGLMRAGQSGELFFGEGSRLTVL.

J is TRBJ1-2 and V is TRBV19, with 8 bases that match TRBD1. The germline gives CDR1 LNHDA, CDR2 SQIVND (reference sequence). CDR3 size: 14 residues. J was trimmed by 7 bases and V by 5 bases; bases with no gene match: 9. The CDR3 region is CASSELQGARGYTF. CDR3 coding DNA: TGTGCCAGTAGTGAACTCCAGGGGGCGCGTGGCTACACCTTC.

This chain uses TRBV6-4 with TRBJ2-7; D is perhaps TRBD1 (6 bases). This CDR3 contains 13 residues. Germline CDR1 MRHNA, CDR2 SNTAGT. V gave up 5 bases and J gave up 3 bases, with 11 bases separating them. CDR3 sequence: CASSRFRGYEQYF. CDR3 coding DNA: TGTGCCAGCAGTCGTTTCAGGGGCTACGAGCAGTACTTC.

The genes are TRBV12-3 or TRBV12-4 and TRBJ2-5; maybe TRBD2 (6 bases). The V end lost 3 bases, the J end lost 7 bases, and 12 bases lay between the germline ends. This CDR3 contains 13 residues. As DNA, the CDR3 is TGTGCCAGCAGTTTGACCCGCGGGGCGACCCAGTACTTC. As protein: CASSLTRGATQYF.